These T cell receptor beta chains were read from a single sample in a study of human T cells and chemical hapten exposure. TCRdb reanalysed the RACE reads using MiXCR and keeps one entry per CDR3 protein. This table holds roughly 380,000 distinct CDR3 sequences, 5% to 6.5% found once. The sequenced sample was whole blood, obtained in connection with sensitization to the hapten diphenylcyclopropenone (DPC). The receptors derive from a woman between 50 and 59 years old with alopecia areata. Some clones in this sample may be carry-over from other donors' samples. CDR3s include the opening cysteine and the closing phenylalanine or tryptophan. A D gene is named only where the DNA matches it firmly. Part of the rows lack a size; the others show once, few, many or a class for expanded clones.

>.|TRBJ1-1|TRBV29-1|.
CSGAWANTEAFF
TGCAGCGGAGCCTGGGCGAACACTGAAGCTTTCTTT
>TRBD1|TRBJ1-5|TRBV3-1|.
CASSQGRTGVSQHF
TGTGCCAGCAGCCAAGGGCGGACAGGGGTTTCCCAGCATTTT
>.|TRBJ1-6|TRBV2|few
CASRRLLGGYGTSDSPLHF
TGTGCCAGCAGGCGATTGTTAGGGGGATACGGGACATCGGATTCACCCCTCCACTTT
>TRBD1|TRBJ2-3|TRBV9|many
CASSVDQGADTQYF
TGTGCCAGCAGCGTAGATCAGGGGGCAGATACGCAGTATTTT
>TRBD1|TRBJ2-1|TRBV20-1|many
CSARGDRGYNEQFF
TGCAGTGCTAGAGGTGACAGGGGGTACAATGAGCAGTTCTTC
>TRBD2|TRBJ2-5|TRBV20-1|.
CSAVGTSEETQYF
TGCAGTGCCGTCGGGACTAGCGAAGAGACCCAGTACTTC
>.|TRBJ2-3|TRBV20-1|many
CSARVGKGPDTQYF
TGCAGTGCTAGAGTGGGGAAAGGCCCAGATACGCAGTATTTT
>.|TRBJ1-1|TRBV7-9|few
CASSSGGLEAFF
TGTGCCAGCAGCTCGGGGGGGCTTGAAGCTTTCTTT
>.|TRBJ2-1|TRBV12-3/TRBV12-4|many
CASSFARGDNEQFF
TGTGCCAGCAGTTTTGCGCGGGGAGACAATGAGCAGTTCTTC
>.|TRBJ2-6|TRBV12-3/TRBV12-4|.
CASSSGTLMANVLTF
TGTGCCAGCAGTTCCGGGACCCTTATGGCCAACGTCCTGACTTTC
>TRBD1|TRBJ2-2|TRBV9|.
CASSVGTGTNTGELFF
TGTGCCAGCAGCGTAGGGACAGGGACGAACACCGGGGAGCTGTTTTTT
>TRBD1|TRBJ2-7|TRBV7-2|many
CASSPTRDRNFEQYF
TGTGCCAGCAGCCCCACCCGGGACAGGAACTTCGAGCAGTACTTC
>.|TRBJ2-1|TRBV9|many
CASSPGARSYNEQFF
TGTGCCAGCAGCCCTGGTGCCCGCTCCTACAATGAGCAGTTCTTC
>.|TRBJ2-7|TRBV27|many
CASKLTSGVSEQYF
TGTGCCAGCAAGCTGACGTCGGGGGTGAGCGAGCAGTACTTC
>.|TRBJ1-1|TRBV10-3|few
CAITEGGGVTEAFF
TGTGCCATCACCGAGGGGGGAGGGGTGACTGAAGCTTTCTTT
>TRBD1|TRBJ2-2|TRBV2|.
CASSTRDRATGELFF
TGTGCCAGCAGTACCCGGGACAGGGCCACCGGGGAGCTGTTTTTT
>TRBD1|TRBJ1-5|TRBV18|many
CASSPGTGDNQPQHF
TGTGCCAGCTCACCCGGGACAGGGGATAATCAGCCCCAGCATTTT
>TRBD2|TRBJ2-5|TRBV20-1|.
CSASPREGRQETQYF
TGCAGTGCTAGTCCCCGGGAGGGGAGGCAAGAGACCCAGTACTTC
>.|TRBJ1-4|TRBV2|many
CASMSWEKLFF
TGTGCCAGCATGAGCTGGGAAAAACTGTTTTTT
>.|TRBJ2-3|TRBV7-2|few
CASSFQDSLTDTQYF
TGTGCCAGCAGCTTCCAGGACTCCCTTACAGATACGCAGTATTTT
>TRBD1|TRBJ2-1|TRBV18|many
CASSRPGQGRDNEQFF
TGTGCCAGCTCACGCCCGGGACAGGGAAGAGACAATGAGCAGTTCTTC
>.|TRBJ1-2|TRBV29-1|many
CSVEGSLGGYTF
TGCAGCGTTGAAGGATCCCTAGGGGGCTACACCTTC
>.|TRBJ2-7|TRBV5-6|many
CASTPWSGTLKLQYF
TGTGCCAGCACCCCTTGGTCGGGGACCCTCAAGTTGCAGTACTTC
>.|TRBJ1-2|TRBV28|many
CASSLWGETNYGYTF
TGTGCCAGCAGTTTATGGGGGGAGACCAACTATGGCTACACCTTC
>.|TRBJ2-7|TRBV10-3|many
CAISESGGLQSSYEQYF
TGTGCCATCAGTGAGAGTGGGGGGTTACAGTCCTCATACGAGCAGTACTTC
>.|TRBJ1-3|TRBV12-3/TRBV12-4|few
CASSRDRTGNTIYF
TGTGCCAGCAGCCGCGACAGGACTGGAAACACCATATATTTT
>TRBD1|TRBJ1-2|TRBV19|many
CASSRTGREVNGYTF
TGTGCCAGTTCCAGGACAGGGCGAGAAGTTAATGGCTACACCTTC
>TRBD1|TRBJ1-5|TRBV2|.
CASSDRGTLFNQPQHF
TGTGCCAGCAGTGACAGGGGGACCCTTTTCAATCAGCCCCAGCATTTT
>TRBD1|TRBJ1-3|TRBV6-5|.
CASSYSDRPSGNTIYF
TGTGCCAGCAGTTACTCGGACAGGCCCTCTGGAAACACCATATATTTT
>TRBD1|TRBJ1-1|TRBV5-1|.
CASSLQGNENTEAFF
TGCGCCAGCAGCTTACAGGGGAATGAGAACACTGAAGCTTTCTTT
>TRBD1|TRBJ1-2|TRBV27|.
CASTSFGQGNYGYTF
TGTGCCAGCACCTCATTCGGACAGGGGAACTATGGCTACACCTTC
>.|TRBJ1-1|TRBV2|.
CASTNSMNTEAFF
TGTGCCAGCACAAACAGCATGAACACTGAAGCTTTCTTT
>.|TRBJ2-1|TRBV6-5|few
CASKTGRSSYNEQFF
TGTGCCAGCAAAACCGGACGGAGCTCCTACAATGAGCAGTTCTTC
>.|TRBJ1-2|TRBV6-1|.
CASSGQGFGYTF
TGTGCCAGCAGTGGACAAGGCTTCGGCTACACCTTC
>.|TRBJ1-1|TRBV5-1|few
CASSLSGRGGTEAFF
TGCGCCAGCAGCTTGAGCGGCAGGGGAGGGACTGAAGCTTTCTTT
>.|TRBJ2-1|TRBV7-2|.
CASRTGTSGGGEQFF
TGTGCCAGCAGGACCGGGACTTCTGGCGGTGGTGAGCAGTTCTTC
>TRBD2|TRBJ2-3|TRBV28|.
CASSPAPSGLGTDTQYF
TGTGCCAGCAGTCCGGCACCTAGCGGGTTAGGCACAGATACGCAGTATTTT
>.|TRBJ1-5|TRBV6-1|many
CASSDTFNQPQHF
TGTGCCAGCAGTGACACCTTCAATCAGCCCCAGCATTTT
>.|TRBJ2-5|TRBV7-8|many
CASSPGGVETQYF
TGTGCCAGCAGCCCTGGAGGGGTAGAGACCCAGTACTTC
>TRBD1|TRBJ2-7|TRBV29-1|many
CSVEDRGTGGGEQYF
TGCAGCGTTGAAGATCGCGGGACAGGAGGGGGGGAGCAGTACTTC
>TRBD1|TRBJ1-1|TRBV7-9|many
CASSLSGTGATEAFF
TGTGCCAGCAGCTTAAGTGGGACAGGGGCGACTGAAGCTTTCTTT
>.|TRBJ2-3|TRBV2|many
CASSVSAYSTDTQYF
TGTGCCAGCAGTGTATCGGCTTATAGCACAGATACGCAGTATTTT
>.|TRBJ2-2|TRBV27|.
CASSEGIQREITGELFF
TGTGCCAGCAGTGAGGGGATCCAGAGGGAAATCACCGGGGAGCTGTTTTTT
>TRBD2|TRBJ2-1|TRBV11-2|many
CASSLPLAGLNEQFF
TGTGCCAGCAGCTTACCGCTAGCGGGACTGAATGAGCAGTTCTTC
>TRBD1|TRBJ2-7|TRBV11-2|few
CASSSLPGQGKTYEQYF
TGTGCCAGCAGCTCATTACCGGGACAGGGGAAGACCTACGAGCAGTACTTC
>.|TRBJ2-3|TRBV5-6|many
CASSFPGPYTDTQYF
TGTGCCAGCAGCTTTCCCGGACCATACACAGATACGCAGTATTTT
>.|TRBJ1-1|TRBV5-6|few
CASSLRWGTEAFF
TGTGCCAGCAGCTTGCGATGGGGCACTGAAGCTTTCTTT
>.|TRBJ1-5|TRBV6-1|many
CASSGREQPQHF
TGTGCCAGCAGTGGCAGGGAGCAGCCCCAGCATTTT
>TRBD1|TRBJ2-5|TRBV10-2|many
CASTLTGGYETQYF
TGCGCCAGCACCCTCACAGGGGGATACGAGACCCAGTACTTC
>.|TRBJ2-4|TRBV4-1|many
CASSQSGVAKNIQYF
TGCGCCAGCAGCCAATCAGGGGTAGCCAAAAACATTCAGTACTTC
>.|TRBJ2-7|TRBV4-1|.
CASSQEGTLAYEQYF
TGCGCCAGCAGCCAAGAAGGGACCTTAGCCTACGAGCAGTACTTC